The source of this T cell receptor beta chain is a study of early T cells in non-severe SARS-CoV-2 infection. Study as a whole: Sequencing used unsorted whole-blood bulk RNA, so chains lack pairing. Study outcomes and limitations: Reliance on VDJdb matching favored anti-spike CD8 responses; private and CD4 specificities were missed.

Points on this clonotype: Its specificity is not known.

Individual cDNA molecules carried attached unique molecular identifiers. TCRdb passed the 5' RACE reads through MiXCR, listing each CDR3 protein once. The sample consists of approximately 48,000 distinct CDR3 sequences, 7.5% to 10% of them appearing once. Sequenced sample: whole blood. The clonotype was recovered from an adult who was a healthcare worker with PCR-confirmed SARS-CoV-2 infection or an uninfected control (not recorded which).

The DNA for the CDR3 is TGCAGCGCCCTGGGGGCGGGCCAAGAGACCCAGTACTTC. This codes for CSALGAGQETQYF. This chain joins TRBV29-1 and TRBJ2-5, with D possibly matching TRBD1 (6 bases). Trimming took off 7 bases at V and 1 base at J, with 13 bases between the two ends. The CDR3 is 13 residues long. Germline CDR1 and CDR2: SQVTM and ANQGSEA.